Here is one T cell receptor beta chain with its context. Original analysis: Using reference gene primer amplification, nucleated cell counts were estimated. Assay used: immunoSEQ multiplex PCR; TCRdb lists only in-frame clones, some missing. That table gives V, J and clone size, and the DNA gave D and trimming. The table lists fewer than 150,000 clones, about 75% of them singletons. This sample was taken from a study of blood T cell repertoires in COVID-19. Looking at the study overall: Acute and convalescent COVID-19 specimens originated in the United States, Italy and Spain. PBMCs, B-cell-depleted T cells, or T cells were the source of the cDNA or gDNA that made up the material.

This CDR3 is built from 16 residues. The V segment lost 0 bases and the J segment 1 base; nucleotides outside the gene matches: 2. Germline-derived CDR1 and CDR2 are SGHNT and YYREEE (reference sequence). This clonotype was sampled from an elderly man with acute or convalescent COVID-19. The chain joins TRBV5-4 to TRBJ2-1; 9 bases map to TRBD2. Material for sequencing was peripheral blood. CDR3 in DNA: TGTGCCAGCAGCTTGGGTAGCGGGGGATCCTACAATGAGCAGTTCTTC. Encoded protein: CASSLGSGGSYNEQFF. Combining the CDR3 with reference TRBV5-4 and TRBJ2-1 gives the whole variable domain ETGVTQSPTHLIKTRGQQVTLRCSSQSGHNTVSWYQQALGQGPQFIFQYYREEENGRGNFPPRFSGLQFPNYSSELNVNALELDDSALYLCASSLGSGGSYNEQFFGPGTRLTVL.